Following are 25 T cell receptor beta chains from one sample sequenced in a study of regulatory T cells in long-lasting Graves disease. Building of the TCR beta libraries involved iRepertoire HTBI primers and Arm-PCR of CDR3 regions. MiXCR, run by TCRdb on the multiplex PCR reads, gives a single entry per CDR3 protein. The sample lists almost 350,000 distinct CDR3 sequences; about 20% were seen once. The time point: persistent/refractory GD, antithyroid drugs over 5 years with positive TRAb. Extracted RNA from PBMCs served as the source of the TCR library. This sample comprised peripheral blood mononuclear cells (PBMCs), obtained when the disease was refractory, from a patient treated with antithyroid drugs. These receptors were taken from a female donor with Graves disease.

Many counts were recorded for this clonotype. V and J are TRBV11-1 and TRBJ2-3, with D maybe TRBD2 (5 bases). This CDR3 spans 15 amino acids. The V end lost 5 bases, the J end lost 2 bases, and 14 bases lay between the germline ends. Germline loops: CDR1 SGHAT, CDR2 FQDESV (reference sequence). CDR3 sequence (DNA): TGTGCCAGCAGCCCGAGCGGAGCCATCACAGATACGCAGTATTTT. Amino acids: CASSPSGAITDTQYF.

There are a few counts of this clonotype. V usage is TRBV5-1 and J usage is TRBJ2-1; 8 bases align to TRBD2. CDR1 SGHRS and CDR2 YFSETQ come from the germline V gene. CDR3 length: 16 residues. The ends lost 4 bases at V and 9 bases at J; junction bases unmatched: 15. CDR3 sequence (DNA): TGCGCCAGCAGCCGTGGGGTAGCGGGGAAAGGAGGTGAGCAGTTCTTC. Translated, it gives CASSRGVAGKGGEQFF.

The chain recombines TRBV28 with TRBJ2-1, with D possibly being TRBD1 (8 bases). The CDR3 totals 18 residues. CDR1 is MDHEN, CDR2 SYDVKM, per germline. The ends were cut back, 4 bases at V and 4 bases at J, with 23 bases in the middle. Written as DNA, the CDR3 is TGTGCCAGCAGTTGGCAGGGGGCTAGCGGCAATACTTACAATGAGCAGTTCTTC. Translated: CASSWQGASGNTYNEQFF.

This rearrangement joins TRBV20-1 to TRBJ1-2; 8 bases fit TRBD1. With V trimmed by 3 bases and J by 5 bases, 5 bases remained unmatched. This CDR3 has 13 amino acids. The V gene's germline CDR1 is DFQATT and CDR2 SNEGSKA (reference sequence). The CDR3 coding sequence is TGCAGTGCTAGGGAGACAGGGGAGTATGGCTACACCTTC. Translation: CSARETGEYGYTF.

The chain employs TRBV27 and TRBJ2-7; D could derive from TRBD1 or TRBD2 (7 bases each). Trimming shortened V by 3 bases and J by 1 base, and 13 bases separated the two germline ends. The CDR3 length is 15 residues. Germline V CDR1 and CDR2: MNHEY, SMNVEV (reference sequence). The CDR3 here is CASSFRGGFSYEQYF. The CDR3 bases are TGTGCCAGCAGTTTCAGGGGGGGATTTTCCTACGAGCAGTACTTC.

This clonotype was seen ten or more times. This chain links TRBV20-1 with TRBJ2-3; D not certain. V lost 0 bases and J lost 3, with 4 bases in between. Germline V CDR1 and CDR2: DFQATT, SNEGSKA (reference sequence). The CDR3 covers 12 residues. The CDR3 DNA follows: TGCAGTGCTAGAGACCAAACAGATACGCAGTATTTT. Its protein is CSARDQTDTQYF.

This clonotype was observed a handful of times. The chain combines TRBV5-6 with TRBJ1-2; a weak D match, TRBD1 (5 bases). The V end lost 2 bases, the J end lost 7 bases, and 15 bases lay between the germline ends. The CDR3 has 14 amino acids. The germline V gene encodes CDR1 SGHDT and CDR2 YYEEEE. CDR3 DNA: TGTGCCAGCAGCTTTGGCAGGGTCTTGGCTGGCTACACCTTC. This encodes CASSFGRVLAGYTF.

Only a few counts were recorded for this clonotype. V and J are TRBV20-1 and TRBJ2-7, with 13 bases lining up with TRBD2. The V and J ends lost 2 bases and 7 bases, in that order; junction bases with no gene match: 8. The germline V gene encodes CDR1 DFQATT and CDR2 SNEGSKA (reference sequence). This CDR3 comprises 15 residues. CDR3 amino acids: CSARKTSGRLREQYF. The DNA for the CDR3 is TGCAGTGCTAGAAAGACTAGCGGGAGGCTAAGGGAGCAGTACTTC.

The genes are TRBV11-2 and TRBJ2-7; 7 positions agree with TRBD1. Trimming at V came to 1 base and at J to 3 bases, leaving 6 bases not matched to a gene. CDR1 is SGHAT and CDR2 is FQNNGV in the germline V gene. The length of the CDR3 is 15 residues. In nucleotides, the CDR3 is TGTGCCAGCAGCTTAGGGTCAGGGGGAATCTACGAGCAGTACTTC. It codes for CASSLGSGGIYEQYF.

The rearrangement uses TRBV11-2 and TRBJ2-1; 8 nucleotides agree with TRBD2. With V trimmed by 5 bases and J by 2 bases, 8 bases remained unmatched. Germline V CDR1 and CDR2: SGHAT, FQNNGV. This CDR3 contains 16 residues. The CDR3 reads CASSRLAGSPYNEQFF. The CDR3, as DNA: TGTGCCAGCAGCCGATTAGCGGGGAGTCCCTACAATGAGCAGTTCTTC.

CDR3: CASARRGSGTEAFF. The CDR3 coding sequence is TGTGCCAGCGCGAGAAGGGGGTCCGGAACTGAAGCTTTCTTT. The chain combines TRBV27 with TRBJ1-1, with D perhaps TRBD1 (6 bases). Germline CDR1 reads MNHEY; CDR2 reads SMNVEV (reference sequence). There are 14 residues in the CDR3. The ends were cut back, 8 bases at V and 5 bases at J, with 18 bases in the middle.

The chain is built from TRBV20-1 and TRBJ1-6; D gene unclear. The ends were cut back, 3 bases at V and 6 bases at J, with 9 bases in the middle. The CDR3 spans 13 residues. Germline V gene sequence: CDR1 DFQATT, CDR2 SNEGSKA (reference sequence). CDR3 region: CSARSRSNSPLHF. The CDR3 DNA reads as TGCAGTGCTAGGTCCAGAAGTAATTCACCCCTCCACTTT.

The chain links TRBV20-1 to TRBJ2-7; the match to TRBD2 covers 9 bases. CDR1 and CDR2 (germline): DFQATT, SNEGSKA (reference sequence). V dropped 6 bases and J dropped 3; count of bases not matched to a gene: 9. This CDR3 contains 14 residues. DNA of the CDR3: TGCAGTGCCACCGGGGCTAGCGGGGTCTACGAGCAGTACTTC. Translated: CSATGASGVYEQYF.

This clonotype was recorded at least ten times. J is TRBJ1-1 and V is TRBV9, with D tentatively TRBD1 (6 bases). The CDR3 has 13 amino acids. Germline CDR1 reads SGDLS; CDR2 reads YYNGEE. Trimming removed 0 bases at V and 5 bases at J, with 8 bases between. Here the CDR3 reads CASSVGGRTEAFF. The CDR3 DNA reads TGTGCCAGCAGCGTAGGGGGGCGGACTGAAGCTTTCTTT.

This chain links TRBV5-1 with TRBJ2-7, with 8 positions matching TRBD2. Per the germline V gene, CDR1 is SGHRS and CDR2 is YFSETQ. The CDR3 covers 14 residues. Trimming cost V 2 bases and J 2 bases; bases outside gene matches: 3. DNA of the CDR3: TGCGCCAGCAGCTTTACTAGCGGCCCCTACGAGCAGTACTTC. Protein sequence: CASSFTSGPYEQYF. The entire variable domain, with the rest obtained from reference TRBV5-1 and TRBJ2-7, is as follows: KAGVTQTPRYLIKTRGQQVTLSCSPISGHRSVSWYQQTPGQGLQFLFEYFSETQRNKGNFPGRFSGRQFSNSRSEMNVSTLELGDSALYLCASSFTSGPYEQYFGPGTRLTVT.

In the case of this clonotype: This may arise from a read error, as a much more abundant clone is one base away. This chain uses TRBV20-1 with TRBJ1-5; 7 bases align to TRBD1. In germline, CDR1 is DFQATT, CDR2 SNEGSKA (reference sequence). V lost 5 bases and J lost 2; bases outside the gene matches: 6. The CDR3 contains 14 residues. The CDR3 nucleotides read TGCAGTGCTGACAGGGAGGAGGGCAATCAGCCCCAGCATTTT. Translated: CSADREEGNQPQHF.

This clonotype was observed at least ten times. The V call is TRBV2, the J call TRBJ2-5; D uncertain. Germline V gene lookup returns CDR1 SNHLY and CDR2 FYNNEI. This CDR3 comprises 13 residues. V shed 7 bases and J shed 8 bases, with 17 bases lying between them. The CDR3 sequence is CASNLRTRRTQYF. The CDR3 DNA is TGTGCCAGCAACTTAAGGACCAGGCGAACCCAGTACTTC.

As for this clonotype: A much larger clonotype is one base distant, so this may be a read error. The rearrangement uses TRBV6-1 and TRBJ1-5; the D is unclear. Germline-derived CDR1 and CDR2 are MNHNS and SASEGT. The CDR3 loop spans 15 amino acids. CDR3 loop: CASNEAVNSNQPQHF. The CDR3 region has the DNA TGTGCCAGCAATGAAGCTGTAAATAGCAATCAGCCCCAGCATTTT.

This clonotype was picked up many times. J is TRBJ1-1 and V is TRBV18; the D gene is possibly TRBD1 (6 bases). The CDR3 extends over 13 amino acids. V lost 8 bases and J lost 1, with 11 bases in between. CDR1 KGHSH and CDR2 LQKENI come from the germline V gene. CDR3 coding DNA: TGTGCCAGCAGTGCACAGGGGAACACTGAAGCTTTCTTT. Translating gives CASSAQGNTEAFF.

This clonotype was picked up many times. CDR3 protein: CASSVGSGVNQPQHF. Written as DNA, the CDR3 is TGTGCCAGCAGCGTAGGCTCAGGGGTCAATCAGCCCCAGCATTTT. The V and J genes are TRBV9 and TRBJ1-5; weak D call: TRBD1 (6 bases). V lost 0 bases and J 3 bases, leaving 10 bases between the germline ends. The CDR3 has 15 amino acids. Germline-derived CDR1 and CDR2 are SGDLS and YYNGEE.

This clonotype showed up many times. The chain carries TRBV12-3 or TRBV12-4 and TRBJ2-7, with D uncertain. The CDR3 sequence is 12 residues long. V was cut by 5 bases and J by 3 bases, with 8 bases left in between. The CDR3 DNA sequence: TGTGCCAGCAGTCCTACCTTCTACGAGCAGTACTTC. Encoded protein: CASSPTFYEQYF.

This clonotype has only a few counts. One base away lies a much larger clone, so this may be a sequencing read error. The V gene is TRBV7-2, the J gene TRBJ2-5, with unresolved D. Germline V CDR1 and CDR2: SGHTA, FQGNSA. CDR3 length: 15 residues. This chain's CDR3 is CAGSLDDGYQETQYF. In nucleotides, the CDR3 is TGTGCCGGCAGCTTAGATGACGGCTACCAAGAGACCCAGTACTTC.

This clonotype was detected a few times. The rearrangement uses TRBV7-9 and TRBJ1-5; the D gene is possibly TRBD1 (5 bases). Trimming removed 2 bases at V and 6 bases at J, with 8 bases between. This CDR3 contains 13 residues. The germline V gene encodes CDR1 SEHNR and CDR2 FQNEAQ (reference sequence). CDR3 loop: CASSLWGVQPQHF. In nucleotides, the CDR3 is TGTGCCAGCAGCTTATGGGGGGTTCAGCCCCAGCATTTT.

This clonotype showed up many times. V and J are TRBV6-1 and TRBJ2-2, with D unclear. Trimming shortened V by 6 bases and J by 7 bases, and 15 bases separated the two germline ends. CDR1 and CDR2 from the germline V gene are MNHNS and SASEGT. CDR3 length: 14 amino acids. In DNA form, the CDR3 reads TGTGCCAGCAGATACTCCGGGTCTGGCGGGGAGCTGTTTTTT. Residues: CASRYSGSGGELFF.

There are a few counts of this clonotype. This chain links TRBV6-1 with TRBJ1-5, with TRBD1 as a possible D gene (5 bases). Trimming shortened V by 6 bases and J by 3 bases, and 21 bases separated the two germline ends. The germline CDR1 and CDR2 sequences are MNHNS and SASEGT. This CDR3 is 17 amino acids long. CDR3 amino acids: CASRTAGYKSINQPQHF. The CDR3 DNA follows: TGTGCCAGCAGGACAGCCGGGTACAAGTCCATCAATCAGCCCCAGCATTTT.